This T cell receptor (beta chain) was profiled in a study of cytomegalovirus exposure and HLA in healthy donors. The germline V gene encodes CDR1 KGHSH and CDR2 LQKENI. This CDR3 comprises 15 residues. V was trimmed by 0 bases and J by 5 bases, leaving 13 bases between them. PCR used 60 Vbeta primers and 13 Jbeta primers. The method was immunoSEQ multiplex PCR; TCRdb's version includes in-frame clones alone and lacks a portion of them. The table has over 150,000 clones, 76% seen once. This clone has only a few counts. V usage is TRBV18 and J usage is TRBJ2-5, with a weak D call TRBD1 (5 bases). The TCR comes from a man in his 60s in good health and CMV-seronegative. Sequences were obtained from PBMCs. The CDR3: CASSPPGPIRETQYF. In DNA form, the CDR3 reads TGTGCCAGCTCACCACCGGGGCCCATAAGGGAGACCCAGTACTTC.